Below, one T cell receptor beta chain is given with its context. This receptor's antigen is unknown. The input lacks base qualities; no much larger clone sits a single base away. The sample is drawn from a study of blood T cell repertoires in COVID-19 (TCRdb year 2020). Regarding the study in general: Samples from collaborators originated in the United States, Italy and Spain and spanned both the acute and convalescent phases of COVID-19. Nearly every sample came with metadata listing a de-identified subject ID, COVID-19 status, age in years and sex. A freely available public database, intended as a resource for researchers studying the immune response to SARS-CoV-2, is where the repertoires were released. Where available, HLA class I and class II types were taken from metadata supplied by the sample provider and were not determined by assay-based typing. The dataset comprised deeply sampled blood TCRbeta repertoires from subjects exposed to, actively infected with, or recovered from COVID-19. The prospective study material was composed of cDNA or gDNA derived from T cells, B-cell-depleted T cells, or PBMCs. Samples were obtained from the ongoing ImmuneRACE study (first 160 participants) and from over 1,000 subjects provided by 6 global collaborators. The paper as a whole reports these results and caveats: How much clinical and demographic metadata was included differed by source and by participant, and the metadata was provided uncurated.

In the prospective study, participants were about 18 to 95 years old, resided in 20 to 30 geographic areas of the United States, and were enrolled through a virtual design. To assign participants to cohorts, the prospective study relied on clinical history that participants themselves reported in a screening survey and a study questionnaire. Mobile phlebotomists in the prospective study collected whole blood, serum and a nasopharyngeal or oropharyngeal swab from every participant. Prospective study participants could optionally give additional blood draws and questionnaires over a roughly 2-month period. Before DNA extraction, blood samples from the prospective study were shipped at room temperature or frozen. TCRbeta CDR3 regions were amplified from genomic DNA by means of the immunoSEQ Assay, a bias-controlled multiplex PCR. The authors processed their data as follows. Nucleated cell counts per sample were estimated from amplification of reference gene primers within the assay. Sequence reads were collapsed and filtered to measure the absolute abundance of every unique TCRbeta CDR3 rearrangement. For each sample, productive Simpson clonality was calculated as the square root of Simpson's diversity index over productive rearrangements. Imported from immuneACCESS, the table was reduced by TCRdb to in-frame sequences with V and J called. These copies leave out some clones; in studies compared against another copy, an unresolved V gene accounts for under half, and the cause of the remainder is not known. The V and J calls and the clone size are those of that table, but D and trimming were determined from the DNA. A total of 150,000 to 200,000 clones appear in this sample, roughly 87% of them only once. The top ten clonotypes cover 1.2% of the sample.

The receptor was derived from a human donor with acute COVID-19. The donor label of this sample is uncertain. Sequencing input: PBMCs or T cells enriched from blood (not recorded which).

The nucleotide sequence reads as follows: TGTGCCAGCAGCTTAGAAACAGGCCCCAACTATGGCTACACCTTC. This translates into CASSLETGPNYGYTF. The sequence links TRBV11-2 to TRBJ1-2; the D gene is possibly TRBD1, with 5 bases matching. Reading from cysteine to phenylalanine, the CDR3 counts 15 amino acids. Here the CDR3 DNA is all that survives: 45 bases in frame from base 1. CDR1 SGHAT and CDR2 FQNNGV were looked up in the germline V gene. Trimming at the junction amounts to 0 bases on V and 2 bases on J, and the germline ends lie 10 bases apart.